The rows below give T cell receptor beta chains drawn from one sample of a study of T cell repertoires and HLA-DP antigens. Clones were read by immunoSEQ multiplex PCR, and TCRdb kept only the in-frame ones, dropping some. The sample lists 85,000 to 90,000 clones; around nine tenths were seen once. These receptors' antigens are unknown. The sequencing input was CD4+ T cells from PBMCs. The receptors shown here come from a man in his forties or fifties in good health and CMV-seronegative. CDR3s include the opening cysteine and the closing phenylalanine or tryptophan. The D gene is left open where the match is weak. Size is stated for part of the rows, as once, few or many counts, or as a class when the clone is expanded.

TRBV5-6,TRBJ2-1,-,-,TGTGCCAGCAGCTGGGGACACTACAATGAGCAGTTCTTC,CASSWGHYNEQFF
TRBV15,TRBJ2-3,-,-,TGTGCCACCAGCAGAGACCAGCTAAGCACAGATACGCAGTATTTT,CATSRDQLSTDTQYF
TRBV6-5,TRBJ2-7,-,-,TGTGCCAGCAGTTACTCTTCACAAGGCTCCTACGAGCAGTACTTC,CASSYSSQGSYEQYF
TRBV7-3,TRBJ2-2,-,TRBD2,TGTGCCAGCAGCTCCAGCCCTAGCGGGAACACCGGGGAGCTGTTTTTT,CASSSSPSGNTGELFF
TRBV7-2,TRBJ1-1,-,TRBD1,TGTGCCAGCTCTCCGACAGGGGGCATCACTGAAGCTTTCTTT,CASSPTGGITEAFF
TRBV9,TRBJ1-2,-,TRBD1,TGTGCCAGCAGCCACGGGACAGGGGCCTTCTATGGCTACACCTTC,CASSHGTGAFYGYTF
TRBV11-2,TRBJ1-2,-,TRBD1,TGTGCCAGCAGCTCCCGACAGGGGCTGGGCTACACCTTC,CASSSRQGLGYTF
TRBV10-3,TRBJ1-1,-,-,TGTGCCATCAGTGAAGGCAAGGGGCGGGCCACTGAAGCTTTCTTT,CAISEGKGRATEAFF
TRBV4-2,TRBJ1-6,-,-,TGTGCCAGCAGCCAAGAAAGTAGGGTGGGGTTGGCACCCCTCCACTTT,CASSQESRVGLAPLHF
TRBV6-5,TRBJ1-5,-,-,TGTGCCAGCAAACCAACCGGTGGCAATCAGCCCCAGCATTTT,CASKPTGGNQPQHF
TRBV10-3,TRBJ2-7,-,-,TGTGCCATCAGTGAGGGGTACGAGCAGTACTTC,CAISEGYEQYF
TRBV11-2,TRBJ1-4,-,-,TGTGCCAGCAGCTTAGGGGCAGGGCCTAATGAAAAACTGTTTTTT,CASSLGAGPNEKLFF
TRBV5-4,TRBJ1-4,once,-,TGTGCCAGCAGCCTCCGACAGACAACTAATGAAAAACTGTTTTTT,CASSLRQTTNEKLFF
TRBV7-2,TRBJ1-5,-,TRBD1,TGTGCCAGCAGCAGCAGACAGGGGGGCCAGCCCCAGCATTTT,CASSSRQGGQPQHF
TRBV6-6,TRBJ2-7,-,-,TGTGCCAGCAGTTTCGCGTCCTACGAGCAGTACTTC,CASSFASYEQYF
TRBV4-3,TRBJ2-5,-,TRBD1,TGCGCCAGCAGCAGGGACAGGGGAAGAGGAGAGACCCAGTACTTC,CASSRDRGRGETQYF
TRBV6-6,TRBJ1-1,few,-,TGTGCCAGCAGTTATACGAACACTGAAGCTTTCTTT,CASSYTNTEAFF
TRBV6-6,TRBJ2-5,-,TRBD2,TGTGCCAGCAGCATGGGACTAGTCTTGACCCAGTACTTC,CASSMGLVLTQYF
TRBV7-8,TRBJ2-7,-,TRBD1,TGTGCCAGCAGTCTAGGGGGGACAGGGGTATACGAGCAGTACTTC,CASSLGGTGVYEQYF
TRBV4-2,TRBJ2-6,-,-,TGTGCCAGCAGCCAAGTAGGCGGTTCTGGGGCCAACGTCCTGACTTTC,CASSQVGGSGANVLTF
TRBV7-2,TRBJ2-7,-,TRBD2,TGTGCCAGCAGTTATACTAGCGGCGCCTACGAGCAGTACTTC,CASSYTSGAYEQYF
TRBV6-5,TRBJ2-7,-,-,TGTGCCAGCAGTTCATCGGCGGTACCCTGGGAGCAGTACTTC,CASSSSAVPWEQYF